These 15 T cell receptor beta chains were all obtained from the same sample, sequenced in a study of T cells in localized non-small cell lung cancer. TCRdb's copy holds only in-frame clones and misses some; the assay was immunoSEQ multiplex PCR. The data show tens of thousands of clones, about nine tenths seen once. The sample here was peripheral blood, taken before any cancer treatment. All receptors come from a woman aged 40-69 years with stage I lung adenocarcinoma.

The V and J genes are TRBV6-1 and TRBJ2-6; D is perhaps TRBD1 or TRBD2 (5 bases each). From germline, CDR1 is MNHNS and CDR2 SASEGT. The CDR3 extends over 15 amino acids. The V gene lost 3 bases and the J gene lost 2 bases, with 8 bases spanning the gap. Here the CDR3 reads CASSEGEAGANVLTF. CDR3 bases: TGTGCCAGCAGTGAGGGGGAAGCTGGGGCCAACGTCCTGACTTTC.

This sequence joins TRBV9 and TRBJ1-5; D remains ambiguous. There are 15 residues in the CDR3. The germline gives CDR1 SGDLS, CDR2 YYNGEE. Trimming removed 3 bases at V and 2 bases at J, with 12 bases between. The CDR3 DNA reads TGTGCCAGCAGCGCCGAAGGTATCCGCAATCAGCCCCAGCATTTT. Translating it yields CASSAEGIRNQPQHF.

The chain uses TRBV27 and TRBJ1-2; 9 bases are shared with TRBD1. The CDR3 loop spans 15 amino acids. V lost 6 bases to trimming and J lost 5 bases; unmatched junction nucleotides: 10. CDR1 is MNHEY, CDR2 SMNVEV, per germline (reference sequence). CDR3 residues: CASSRGQGNSYGYTF. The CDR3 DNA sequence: TGTGCCAGCAGCCGAGGACAGGGGAATTCTTATGGCTACACCTTC.

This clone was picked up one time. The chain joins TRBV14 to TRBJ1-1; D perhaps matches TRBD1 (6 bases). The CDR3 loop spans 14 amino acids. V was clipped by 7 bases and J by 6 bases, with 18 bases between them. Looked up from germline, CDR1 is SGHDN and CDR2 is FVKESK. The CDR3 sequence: CASTPVGGAPEAFF. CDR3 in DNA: TGTGCCAGCACCCCGGTCGGGGGCGCACCTGAAGCTTTCTTT.

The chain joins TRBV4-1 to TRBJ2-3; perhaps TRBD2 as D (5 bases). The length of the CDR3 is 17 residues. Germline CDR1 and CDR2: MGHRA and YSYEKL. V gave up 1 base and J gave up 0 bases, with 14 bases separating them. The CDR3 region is CASSQARAGLSTDTQYF. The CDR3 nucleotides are TGCGCCAGCAGCCAAGCTCGGGCAGGACTTAGCACAGATACGCAGTATTTT.

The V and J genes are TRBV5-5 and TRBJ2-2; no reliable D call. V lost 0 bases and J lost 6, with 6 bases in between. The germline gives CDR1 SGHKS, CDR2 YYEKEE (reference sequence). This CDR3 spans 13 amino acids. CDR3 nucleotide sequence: TGTGCCAGCAGCTTGGATCGTGCCGGGGAGCTGTTTTTT. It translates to CASSLDRAGELFF. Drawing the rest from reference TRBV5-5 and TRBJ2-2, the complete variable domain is DAGVTQSPTHLIKTRGQQVTLRCSPISGHKSVSWYQQVLGQGPQFIFQYYEKEERGRGNFPDRFSARQFPNYSSELNVNALLLGDSALYLCASSLDRAGELFFGEGSRLTVL.

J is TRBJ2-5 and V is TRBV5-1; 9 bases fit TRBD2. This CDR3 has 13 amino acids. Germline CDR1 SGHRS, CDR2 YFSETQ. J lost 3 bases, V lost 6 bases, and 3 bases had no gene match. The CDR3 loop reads CASTLAGKETQYF. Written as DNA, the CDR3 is TGCGCCAGCACACTAGCGGGCAAAGAGACCCAGTACTTC. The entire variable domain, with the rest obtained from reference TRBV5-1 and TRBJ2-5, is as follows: KAGVTQTPRYLIKTRGQQVTLSCSPISGHRSVSWYQQTPGQGLQFLFEYFSETQRNKGNFPGRFSGRQFSNSRSEMNVSTLELGDSALYLCASTLAGKETQYFGPGTRLLVL.

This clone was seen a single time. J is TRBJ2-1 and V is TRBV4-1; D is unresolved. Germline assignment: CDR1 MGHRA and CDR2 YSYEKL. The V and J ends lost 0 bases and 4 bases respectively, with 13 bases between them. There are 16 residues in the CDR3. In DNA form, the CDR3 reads TGCGCCAGCAGCCAAGATATCCAGGATGAGTACAATGAGCAGTTCTTC. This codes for CASSQDIQDEYNEQFF.

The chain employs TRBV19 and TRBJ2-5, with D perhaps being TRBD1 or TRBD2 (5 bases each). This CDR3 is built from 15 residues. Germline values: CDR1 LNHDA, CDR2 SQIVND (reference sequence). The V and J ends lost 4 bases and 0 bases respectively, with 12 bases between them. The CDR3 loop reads CASSSTGTYQETQYF. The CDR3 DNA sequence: TGTGCCAGTAGTAGTACGGGGACGTACCAAGAGACCCAGTACTTC.

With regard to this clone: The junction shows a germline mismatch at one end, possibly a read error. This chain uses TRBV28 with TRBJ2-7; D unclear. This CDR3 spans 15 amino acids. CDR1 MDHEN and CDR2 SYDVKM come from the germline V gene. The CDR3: CASSSPRRFGHEQYF. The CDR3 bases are TGTGCCAGTAGTTCACCTAGGCGGTTTGGCCACGAGCAGTACTTC. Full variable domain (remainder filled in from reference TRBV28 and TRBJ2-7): DVKVTQSSRYLVKRTGEKVFLECVQDMDHENMFWYRQDPGLGLRLIYFSYDVKMKEKGDIPEGYSVSREKKERFSLILESASTNQTSMYLCASSSPRRFGHEQYFGPGTRLTVT.

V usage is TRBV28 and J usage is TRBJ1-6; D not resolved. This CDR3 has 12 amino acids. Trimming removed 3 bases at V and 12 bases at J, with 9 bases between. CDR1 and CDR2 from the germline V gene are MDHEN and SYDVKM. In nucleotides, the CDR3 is TGTGCCAGCAGTTTTGGCAGCGTACCCCTCCACTTT. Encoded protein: CASSFGSVPLHF.

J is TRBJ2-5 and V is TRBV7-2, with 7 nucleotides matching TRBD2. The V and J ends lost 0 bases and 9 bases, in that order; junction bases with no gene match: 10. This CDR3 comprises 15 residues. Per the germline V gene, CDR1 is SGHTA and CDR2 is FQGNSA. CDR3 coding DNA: TGTGCCAGCAGCTTAGCGGCGGGAGTGCTGGAGGCCCAGTACTTC. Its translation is CASSLAAGVLEAQYF.

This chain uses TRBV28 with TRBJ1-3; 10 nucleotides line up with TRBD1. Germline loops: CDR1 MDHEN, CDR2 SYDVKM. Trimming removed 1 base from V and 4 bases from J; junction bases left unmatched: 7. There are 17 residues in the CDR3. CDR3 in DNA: TGTGCCAGCAGTTTATTCTTAGGACAGGGGGGCGGAAACACCATATATTTT. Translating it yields CASSLFLGQGGGNTIYF. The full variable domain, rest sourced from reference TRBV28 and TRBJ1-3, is DVKVTQSSRYLVKRTGEKVFLECVQDMDHENMFWYRQDPGLGLRLIYFSYDVKMKEKGDIPEGYSVSREKKERFSLILESASTNQTSMYLCASSLFLGQGGGNTIYFGEGSWLTVV.

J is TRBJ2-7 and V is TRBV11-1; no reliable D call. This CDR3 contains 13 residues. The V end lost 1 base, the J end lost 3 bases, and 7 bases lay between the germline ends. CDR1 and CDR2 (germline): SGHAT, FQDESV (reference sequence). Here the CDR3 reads CASSLGRDYEQYF. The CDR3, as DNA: TGTGCCAGCAGCTTAGGCAGAGACTACGAGCAGTACTTC.

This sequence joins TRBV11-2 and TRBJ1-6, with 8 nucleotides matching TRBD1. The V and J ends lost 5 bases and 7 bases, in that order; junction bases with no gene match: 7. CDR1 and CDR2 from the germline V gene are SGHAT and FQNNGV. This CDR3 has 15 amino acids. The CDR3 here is CASSRTGSDNSPLHF. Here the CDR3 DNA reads TGTGCCAGCAGCCGGACAGGGAGTGACAATTCACCCCTCCACTTT.